This T cell receptor beta chain derives from a study of early T cells in non-severe SARS-CoV-2 infection. At the level of the study: Bulk RNA isolated from unsorted whole blood underwent sequencing; chains were not paired.

TCRdb analysed the 5' RACE reads with MiXCR anew, one entry per CDR3 protein. There are roughly 63,000 distinct CDR3 sequences in the sample; 9.5% to 15% occur only once, and around 3.8% lies in the top ten. This clonotype was detected many times. Germline assignment: CDR1 DFQATT and CDR2 SNEGSKA (reference sequence). After removal of 0 bases from V and 4 bases from J, the junction contained 7 bases not matched to a gene. The CDR3 covers 15 residues. This receptor was identified in an adult who was a healthcare worker with PCR-confirmed SARS-CoV-2 infection or an uninfected control (not recorded which). The chain joins TRBV20-1 to TRBJ2-7; TRBD2 matches 9 bases. Input material: whole blood. Here the CDR3 DNA reads TGCAGTGCTAGAGACCCTGGCGGGAGGGGGTACGAGCAGTACTTC. It is translated as CSARDPGGRGYEQYF.